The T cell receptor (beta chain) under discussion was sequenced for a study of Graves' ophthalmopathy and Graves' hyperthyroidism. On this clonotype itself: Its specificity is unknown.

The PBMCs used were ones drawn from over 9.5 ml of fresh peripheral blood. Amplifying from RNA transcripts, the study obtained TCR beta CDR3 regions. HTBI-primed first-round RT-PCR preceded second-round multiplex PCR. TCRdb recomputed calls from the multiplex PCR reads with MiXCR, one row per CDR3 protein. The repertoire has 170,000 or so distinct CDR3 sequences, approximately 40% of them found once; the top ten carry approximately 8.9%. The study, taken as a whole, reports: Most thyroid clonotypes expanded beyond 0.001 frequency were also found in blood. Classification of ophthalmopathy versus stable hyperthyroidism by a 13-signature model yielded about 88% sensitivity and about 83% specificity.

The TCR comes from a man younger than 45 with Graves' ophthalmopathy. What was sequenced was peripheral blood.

This chain's CDR3 is CASSKGVGNQPQHF. For the CDR3, the DNA is TGTGCCAGCAGTAAGGGTGTCGGCAATCAGCCCCAGCATTTT. The chain joins TRBV7-2 to TRBJ1-5; D not resolved. Germline CDR1 SGHTA, CDR2 FQGNSA. V lost 6 bases and J 2 bases, leaving 11 bases between the germline ends. The CDR3 runs to 14 residues.